This note documents a single T cell receptor beta chain sequence. TCRdb reprocessed the 5' RACE reads with MiXCR, giving one entry per CDR3 protein. The sample holds fewer than 250,000 distinct CDR3 sequences, roughly a tenth seen once. The sample comes from a study of T-cell memory formation after mild COVID-19. CDR1 MNHNY and CDR2 SVGAGI come from the germline V gene (reference sequence). The length of the CDR3 is 14 residues. The junction had 4 bases not matched to a gene; V was cut back by 7 bases and J by 0 bases. Source material: PBMCs or a T cell subset sorted from them (not recorded which). The chain is built from TRBV6-6 and TRBJ2-3; 7 positions agree with TRBD2. This receptor was taken from a man between 18 and 35 years old who had mild COVID-19 (a few samples of this study predate the infection). Cell type and time point are not known. This CDR3 is CASTGTTSTDTQYF. CDR3 DNA sequence: TGTGCCAGCACCGGGACTACTAGCACAGATACGCAGTATTTT.